This T cell receptor beta chain was sequenced during a study of blood T cell repertoires in COVID-19. Trimming removed 5 bases from V and 4 bases from J; junction bases left unmatched: 2. The CDR3 spans 13 residues. CDR1 LGHDT and CDR2 YNNKEL come from the germline V gene (reference sequence). Some clones are missing from TCRdb's copy, which holds only in-frame ones; the method was immunoSEQ multiplex PCR. The table has approximately 230,000 clones, approximately 79% seen once. V is TRBV3-1 (or the pseudogene TRBV3-2) and J is TRBJ1-1; 9 bases match TRBD1. The specimen was peripheral blood. The sequence was collected from a woman older than 75 with active or convalescent COVID-19. CDR3 nucleotides: TGTGCCAGCAGCGGACAGGGGATCACTGAAGCTTTCTTT. Protein sequence: CASSGQGITEAFF.